This T cell receptor (beta chain) is drawn from a study of blood T cells in healthy people across ages. Study as a whole: Roughly one uniquely barcoded beta molecule per two T cells was captured. Notes on the study in general: Because donor CMV status was unknown, expanded clonotype changes were possibly confounded. Per million T cells, TCR beta diversity dropped about linearly as age rose.

A sample-barcoded 5' primer and a J-beta primer mix were used in a second PCR of roughly 7 to 11 cycles. MiXCR, applied by TCRdb to the 5' RACE reads, yields one record per CDR3 protein. Of 1.8 million or so distinct CDR3 sequences listed, about 39% were seen once; the top ten hold roughly 23%. Looked up from germline, CDR1 is SNHLY and CDR2 is FYNNEI. The CDR3 runs to 15 residues. V lost 3 bases to trimming and J lost 2 bases, with 11 bases between them. This clonotype was detected only a few times. Its antigen is still unknown. The study drew donors from healthy Caucasian individuals in Russia aged roughly 6 to 90.

The sequencing sample was made of blood. V is TRBV2 and J is TRBJ2-4; D might be TRBD1 (7 bases). The sequence was obtained from a human donor in good health. CDR3 protein: CASSDAGGTKNIQYF. The CDR3 nucleotides read TGTGCCAGCAGTGACGCAGGGGGGACCAAAAACATTCAGTACTTC.